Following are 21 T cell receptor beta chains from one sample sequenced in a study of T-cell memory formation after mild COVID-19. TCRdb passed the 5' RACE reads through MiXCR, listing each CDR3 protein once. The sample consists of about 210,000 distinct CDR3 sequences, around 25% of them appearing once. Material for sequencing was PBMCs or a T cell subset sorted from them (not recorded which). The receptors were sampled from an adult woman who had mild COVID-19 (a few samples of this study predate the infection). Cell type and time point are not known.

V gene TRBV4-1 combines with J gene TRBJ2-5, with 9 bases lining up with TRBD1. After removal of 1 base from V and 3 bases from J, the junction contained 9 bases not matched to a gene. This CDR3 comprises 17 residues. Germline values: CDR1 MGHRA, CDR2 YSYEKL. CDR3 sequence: CASSQAPGQGYEETQYF. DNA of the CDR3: TGCGCCAGCAGCCAAGCTCCGGGACAGGGTTATGAAGAGACCCAGTACTTC.

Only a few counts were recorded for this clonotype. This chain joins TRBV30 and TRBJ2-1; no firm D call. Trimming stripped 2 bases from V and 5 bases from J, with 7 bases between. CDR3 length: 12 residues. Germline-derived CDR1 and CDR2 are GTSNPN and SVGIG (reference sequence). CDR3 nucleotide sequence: TGTGCCTGGAGTAGGTCCCACAATGAGCAGTTCTTC. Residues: CAWSRSHNEQFF. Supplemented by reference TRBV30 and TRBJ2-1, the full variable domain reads SQTIHQWPATLVQPVGSPLSLECTVEGTSNPNLYWYRQAAGRGLQLLFYSVGIGQISSEVPQNLSASRPQDRQFILSSKKLLLSDSGFYLCAWSRSHNEQFFGPGTRLTVL.

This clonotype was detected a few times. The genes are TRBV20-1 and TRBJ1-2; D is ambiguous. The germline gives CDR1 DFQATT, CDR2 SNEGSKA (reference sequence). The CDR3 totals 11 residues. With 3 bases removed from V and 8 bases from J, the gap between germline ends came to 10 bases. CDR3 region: CSARTLRGYTF. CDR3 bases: TGCAGTGCTAGGACCCTTCGGGGCTACACCTTC.

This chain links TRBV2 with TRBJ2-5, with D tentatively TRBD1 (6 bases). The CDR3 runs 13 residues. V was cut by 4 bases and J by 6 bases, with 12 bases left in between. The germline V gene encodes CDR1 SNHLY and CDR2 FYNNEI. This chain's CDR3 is CASSGGGQKTQYF. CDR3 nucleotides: TGTGCCAGCAGTGGAGGGGGACAAAAGACCCAGTACTTC.

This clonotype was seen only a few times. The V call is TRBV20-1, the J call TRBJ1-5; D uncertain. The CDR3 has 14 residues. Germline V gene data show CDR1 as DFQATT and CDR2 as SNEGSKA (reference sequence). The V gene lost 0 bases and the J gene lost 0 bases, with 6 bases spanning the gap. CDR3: CSARDLYSNQPQHF. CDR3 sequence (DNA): TGCAGTGCTAGAGACCTCTATAGCAATCAGCCCCAGCATTTT.

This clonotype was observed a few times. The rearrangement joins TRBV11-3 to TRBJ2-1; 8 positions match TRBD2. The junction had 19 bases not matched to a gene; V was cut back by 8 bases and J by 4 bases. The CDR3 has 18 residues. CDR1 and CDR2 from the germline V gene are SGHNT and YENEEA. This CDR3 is CASALRETLLAGYNEQFF. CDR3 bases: TGTGCCAGCGCATTACGGGAAACCTTGCTAGCGGGTTACAATGAGCAGTTCTTC.

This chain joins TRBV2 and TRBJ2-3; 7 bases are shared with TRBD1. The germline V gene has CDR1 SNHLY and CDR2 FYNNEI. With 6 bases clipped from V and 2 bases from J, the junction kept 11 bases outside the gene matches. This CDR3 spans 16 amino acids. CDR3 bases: TGTGCCAGCAGCAAGTCCACAGGGGAGTTCACAGATACGCAGTATTTT. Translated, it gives CASSKSTGEFTDTQYF.

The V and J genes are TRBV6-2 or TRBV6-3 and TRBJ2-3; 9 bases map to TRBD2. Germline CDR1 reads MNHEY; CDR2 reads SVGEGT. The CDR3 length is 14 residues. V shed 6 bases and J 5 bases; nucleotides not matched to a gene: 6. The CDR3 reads CASSPGLARDTQYF. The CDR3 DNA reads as TGTGCCAGCAGCCCTGGACTAGCGAGAGATACGCAGTATTTT.

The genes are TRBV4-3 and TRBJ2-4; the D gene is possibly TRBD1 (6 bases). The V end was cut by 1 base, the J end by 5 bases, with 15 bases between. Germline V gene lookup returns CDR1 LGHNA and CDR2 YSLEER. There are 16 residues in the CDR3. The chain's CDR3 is CASSQGYLGGENIQYF. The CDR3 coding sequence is TGCGCCAGCAGCCAAGGTTACCTTGGGGGCGAAAACATTCAGTACTTC.

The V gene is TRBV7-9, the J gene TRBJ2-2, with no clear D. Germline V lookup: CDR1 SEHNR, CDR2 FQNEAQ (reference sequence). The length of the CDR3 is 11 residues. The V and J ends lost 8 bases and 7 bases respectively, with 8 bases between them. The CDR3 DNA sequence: TGTGCCAGCCCCATGAGCGGGGAGCTGTTTTTT. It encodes CASPMSGELFF.

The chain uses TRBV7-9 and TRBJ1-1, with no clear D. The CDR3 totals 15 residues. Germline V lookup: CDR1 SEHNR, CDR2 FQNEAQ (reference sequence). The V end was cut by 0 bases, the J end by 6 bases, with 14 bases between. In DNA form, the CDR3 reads TGTGCCAGCAGCTTAGCCTCTAGTGTTTCCCCTGAAGCTTTCTTT. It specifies CASSLASSVSPEAFF.

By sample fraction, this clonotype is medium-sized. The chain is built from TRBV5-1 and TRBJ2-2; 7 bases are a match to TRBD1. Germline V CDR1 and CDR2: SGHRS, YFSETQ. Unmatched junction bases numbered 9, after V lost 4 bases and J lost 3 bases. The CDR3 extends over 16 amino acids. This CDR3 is CASSPRQGFDTGELFF. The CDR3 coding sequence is TGCGCCAGCAGCCCTAGACAGGGCTTTGACACCGGGGAGCTGTTTTTT.

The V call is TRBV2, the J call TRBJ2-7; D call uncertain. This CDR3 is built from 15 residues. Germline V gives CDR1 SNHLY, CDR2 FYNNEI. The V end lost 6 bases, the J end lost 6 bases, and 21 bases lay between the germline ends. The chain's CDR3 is CASSGLSPVPLEQYF. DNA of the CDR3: TGTGCCAGCAGCGGTCTTTCTCCGGTACCCCTCGAGCAGTACTTC.

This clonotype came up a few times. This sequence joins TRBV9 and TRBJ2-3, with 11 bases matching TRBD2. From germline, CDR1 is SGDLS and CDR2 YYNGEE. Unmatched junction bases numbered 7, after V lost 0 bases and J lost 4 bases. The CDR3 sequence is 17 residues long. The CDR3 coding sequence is TGTGCCAGCAGCGTAGCCCAACTAGCGGGAGATGCAGATACGCAGTATTTT. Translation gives CASSVAQLAGDADTQYF.

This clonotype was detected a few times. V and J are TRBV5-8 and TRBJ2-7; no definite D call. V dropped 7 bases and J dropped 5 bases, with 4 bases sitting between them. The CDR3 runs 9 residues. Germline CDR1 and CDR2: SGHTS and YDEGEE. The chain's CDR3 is CASPDEQYF. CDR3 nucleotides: TGTGCCAGCCCGGACGAGCAGTACTTC.

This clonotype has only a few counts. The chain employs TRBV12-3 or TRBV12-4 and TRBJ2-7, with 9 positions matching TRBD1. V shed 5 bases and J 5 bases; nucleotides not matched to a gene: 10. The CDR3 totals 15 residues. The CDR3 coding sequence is TGTGCCAGCAGTCCGACAGGGGGTCCTCCTAACGAGCAGTACTTC. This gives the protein CASSPTGGPPNEQYF.

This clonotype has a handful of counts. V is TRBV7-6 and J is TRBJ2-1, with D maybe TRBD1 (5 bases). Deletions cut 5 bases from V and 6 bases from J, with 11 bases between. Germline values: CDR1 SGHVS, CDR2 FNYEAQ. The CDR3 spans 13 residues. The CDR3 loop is CASSPWQGNEQFF. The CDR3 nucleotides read TGTGCCAGCAGCCCCTGGCAGGGCAATGAGCAGTTCTTC. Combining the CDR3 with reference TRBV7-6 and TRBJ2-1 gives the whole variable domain GAGVSQSPRYKVTKRGQDVALRCDPISGHVSLYWYRQALGQGPEFLTYFNYEAQQDKSGLPNDRFSAERPEGSISTLTIQRTEQRDSAMYRCASSPWQGNEQFFGPGTRLTVL.

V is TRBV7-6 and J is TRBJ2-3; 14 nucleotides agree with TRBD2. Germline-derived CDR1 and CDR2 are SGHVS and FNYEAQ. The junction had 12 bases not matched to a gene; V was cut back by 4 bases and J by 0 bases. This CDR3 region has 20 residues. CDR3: CASSSPRTSGGKTSTDTQYF. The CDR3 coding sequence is TGTGCCAGCAGCTCACCTAGGACTAGCGGGGGGAAGACTAGCACAGATACGCAGTATTTT.

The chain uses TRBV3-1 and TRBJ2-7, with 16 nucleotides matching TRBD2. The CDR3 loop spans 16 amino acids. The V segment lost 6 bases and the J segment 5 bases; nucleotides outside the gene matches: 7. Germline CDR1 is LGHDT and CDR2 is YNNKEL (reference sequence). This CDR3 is CASSPGLAGGLNEQYF. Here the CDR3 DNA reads TGTGCCAGCAGTCCGGGACTAGCGGGAGGGCTCAACGAGCAGTACTTC.

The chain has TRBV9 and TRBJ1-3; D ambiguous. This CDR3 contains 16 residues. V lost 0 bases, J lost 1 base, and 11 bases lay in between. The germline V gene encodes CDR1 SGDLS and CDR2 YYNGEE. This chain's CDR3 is CASSVARLLSGNTIYF. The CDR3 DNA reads TGTGCCAGCAGCGTAGCTCGACTTCTATCTGGAAACACCATATATTTT.

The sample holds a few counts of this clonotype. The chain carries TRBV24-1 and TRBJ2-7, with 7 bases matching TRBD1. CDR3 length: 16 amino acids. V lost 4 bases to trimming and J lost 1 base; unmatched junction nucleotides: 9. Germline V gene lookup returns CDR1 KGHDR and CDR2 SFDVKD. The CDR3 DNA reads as TGTGCCACCAGTGACCGACGACAGGGTCCATCCTACGAGCAGTACTTC. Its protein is CATSDRRQGPSYEQYF.